A selection of T cell receptor beta chains follows, all from one sample in a study of blood T cell repertoires in COVID-19. Measured with immunoSEQ multiplex PCR; TCRdb has only the in-frame clones, and not every one. This sample yields about 200,000 clones, of which 65% to 90% are seen a single time; approximately 4.2% belongs to the top ten. Sequenced material: PBMCs or T cells enriched from blood (not recorded which). Source of these receptors: a woman between 35 and 50 years old with acute COVID-19. CDR3s include the opening cysteine and the closing phenylalanine or tryptophan. The D gene is left open where the match is weak. Expanded clones are given a class, and other clones once, few, many or no size at all.

>TRBJ2-7|TRBV11-2|TRBD2|NA
CASSPGGAGWGEQYF
TGTGCCAGCAGCCCAGGAGGAGCGGGATGGGGCGAGCAGTACTTC
>TRBJ1-2|TRBV7-2|TRBD1|NA
CASSSTGSYGYTF
TGTGCCAGCAGCTCGACAGGGTCCTATGGCTACACCTTC
>TRBJ1-2|TRBV28|NA|NA
CASSLLNYGYTF
TGTGCCAGCAGTTTACTGAACTATGGCTACACCTTC
>TRBJ2-1|TRBV7-2|TRBD2|few
CASSLKLASGYNEQFF
TGTGCCAGCAGCTTAAAGCTGGCTAGCGGATACAATGAGCAGTTCTTC
>TRBJ2-7|TRBV3-1/TRBV3-2|TRBD2|many
CASSQGSGGTYEQYF
TGTGCCAGCAGCCAAGGGTCGGGAGGGACCTACGAGCAGTACTTC
>TRBJ1-1|TRBV19|NA|once
CASRRQGPTEAFF
TGTGCCAGTAGAAGGCAGGGTCCCACTGAAGCTTTCTTT
>TRBJ2-5|TRBV18|TRBD2|NA
CASSPNSGSEGETQYF
TGTGCCAGCTCACCCAATAGCGGGTCAGAGGGAGAGACCCAGTACTTC
>TRBJ1-5|TRBV3-1/TRBV3-2|TRBD1|NA
CASSPTGGTGYNQPQHF
TGTGCCAGCAGCCCTACAGGGGGGACAGGGTACAATCAGCCCCAGCATTTT
>TRBJ2-5|TRBV30|TRBD2|NA
CAWSSGGGQETQYF
TGTGCCTGGAGTTCGGGGGGGGGCCAAGAGACCCAGTACTTC
>TRBJ2-7|TRBV12-2|NA|NA
CASRSGSRRAGEDEQYF
TGTGCAAGTCGCTCCGGATCCCGCCGAGCGGGAGAGGACGAGCAGTACTTC